This TCR beta chain was captured in a study of cytomegalovirus exposure and HLA in healthy donors. Study results and caveats: Analyzed later, most CMV-associated TCR beta chains appeared HLA-restricted. Several V segments, TRBV6-2 and TRBV6-3 among them, could not be told apart and were dropped. It was 160 or so TCR beta chains that were listed as cytomegalovirus-associated.

With regard to this clone: No antigen is known for it.

Per the germline V gene, CDR1 is MNHEY and CDR2 is SMNVEV (reference sequence). V was cut by 6 bases and J by 4 bases, with 7 bases left in between. CDR3 length: 11 residues. PCR involved 60 Vbeta and 13 Jbeta primers. Libraries were prepared by immunoSEQ multiplex PCR; TCRdb keeps only in-frame clonotypes and omits some of them. The sample yields under 300,000 clones, 81% seen once. The receptor's source is an older woman in good health and CMV-seropositive. Sequenced material: PBMCs. V and J are TRBV27 and TRBJ2-7; maybe TRBD1 (5 bases). The CDR3 region has the DNA TGTGCCAGCAGCCACAGGTACGAGCAGTACTTC. This gives the protein CASSHRYEQYF.